The 18 T cell receptor beta chains listed next were all sequenced from one sample in a study of shared clonotypes between healthy human individuals. TCRdb's table, derived via immunoSEQ multiplex PCR, lists solely in-frame clones and lacks some. The table records more than 2,000,000 clones, over 85% of them present only once. Sequencing was carried out using naive CD4+ T cells from PBMCs. Subset meaning: CD45RA+ positively selected. These receptors were obtained from a man between 18 and 35 years old in good health. Some clones in this sample may be carry-over from other donors' samples.

The V call is TRBV1, the J call TRBJ1-3. TRBV1 is tagged as a pseudogene. The CDR3 length is 17 residues. The CDR3 spells CTSSPERDGTARNTIYF. DNA for the CDR3: TGCACCAGCAGCCCTGAGCGGGACGGCACAGCGAGAAACACCATATATTTT.

The chain couples TRBV2 to TRBJ1-1; 12 positions match TRBD1. The CDR3 runs to 18 residues. V gave up 2 bases and J gave up 1 base; unmatched junction bases: 8. Germline V gene lookup returns CDR1 SNHLY and CDR2 FYNNEI. The CDR3 bases are TGTGCCAGCAGTGAACGAGGGACAGGGGGCCTTTGGAACACTGAAGCTTTCTTT. This translates into CASSERGTGGLWNTEAFF.

The chain combines TRBV18 with TRBJ2-7; TRBD1 might be the D (5 bases). This CDR3 region has 16 residues. Trimming left V 0 bases short and J 2 bases short, with 14 bases between. CDR1 and CDR2 (germline): KGHSH, LQKENI. CDR3 in DNA: TGTGCCAGCTCACCACCTTTACTAAGACAGCCCTACGAGCAGTACTTC. Its protein is CASSPPLLRQPYEQYF.

This chain connects TRBV5-1 to TRBJ2-3; maybe TRBD2 (6 bases). CDR1 is SGHRS and CDR2 is YFSETQ in the germline V gene. The CDR3 is 16 residues long. V was trimmed by 4 bases and J by 0 bases, leaving 15 bases between them. The CDR3 sequence: CASSPAGRGSTDTQYF. The CDR3 DNA follows: TGCGCCAGCAGCCCGGCGGGGCGGGGTAGCACAGATACGCAGTATTTT.

The chain uses TRBV5-1 and TRBJ2-7; 14 bases line up with TRBD2. V gave up 6 bases and J gave up 5 bases; unmatched junction bases: 4. CDR1 and CDR2 (germline): SGHRS, YFSETQ. The CDR3 is made up of 14 amino acids. The CDR3 loop is CASKGLAGVHEQYF. The DNA of the CDR3 is TGCGCCAGCAAGGGACTAGCGGGAGTCCACGAGCAGTACTTC.

This chain joins TRBV7-3 and TRBJ2-5, with 9 nucleotides matching TRBD1. This CDR3 spans 13 amino acids. V shed 5 bases and J 6 bases; nucleotides not matched to a gene: 4. Germline V gives CDR1 SGHTA, CDR2 FQGTGA. Here the CDR3 reads CASSAQGAQTQYF. For the CDR3, the DNA is TGTGCCAGCAGCGCACAGGGGGCACAGACCCAGTACTTC.

This rearrangement joins TRBV5-1 to TRBJ2-7; 11 nucleotides align to TRBD1. V dropped 3 bases and J dropped 3; count of bases not matched to a gene: 8. This CDR3 comprises 16 residues. Per the germline V gene, CDR1 is SGHRS and CDR2 is YFSETQ. CDR3 bases: TGCGCCAGCAGCTCACCGGGACAGGGGGTTAGCTACGAGCAGTACTTC. Encoded protein: CASSSPGQGVSYEQYF. Supplemented by reference TRBV5-1 and TRBJ2-7, the full variable domain reads KAGVTQTPRYLIKTRGQQVTLSCSPISGHRSVSWYQQTPGQGLQFLFEYFSETQRNKGNFPGRFSGRQFSNSRSEMNVSTLELGDSALYLCASSSPGQGVSYEQYFGPGTRLTVT.

The CDR3 region has the DNA TGTGCCAGTATAGGGTTCTGGGACAGGGGGCCCCAAGAGACCCAGTACTTC. Translation: CASIGFWDRGPQETQYF. The chain links TRBV19 to TRBJ2-5, with 12 bases identical to TRBD1. CDR1 and CDR2 (germline): LNHDA, SQIVND (reference sequence). J lost 1 base, V lost 7 bases, and 10 bases had no gene match. The CDR3 sequence is 17 residues long.

The gene calls are TRBV7-3 and TRBJ2-1; tentatively, D is TRBD1 or TRBD2 (5 bases each). The germline CDR1 and CDR2 sequences are SGHTA and FQGTGA. The CDR3 is 18 residues long. Deletions cut 4 bases from V and 2 bases from J, with 21 bases between. The CDR3 DNA follows: TGTGCCAGCAGCTCTTTATCCGGGACCCTTGACCCCTACAATGAGCAGTTCTTC. Translation: CASSSLSGTLDPYNEQFF.

The chain couples TRBV27 to TRBJ1-1; 8 positions agree with TRBD1. CDR1 is MNHEY, CDR2 SMNVEV, per germline (reference sequence). The CDR3 is 15 residues long. Unmatched junction bases numbered 11, after V lost 3 bases and J lost 8 bases. The CDR3 DNA sequence: TGTGCCAGCAGTTTCACAGGACAGGGAGGCACCGAAGCTTTCTTT. This gives the protein CASSFTGQGGTEAFF.

The chain links TRBV27 to TRBJ1-5, with TRBD1 matching 7 bases. The CDR3 spans 16 residues. Germline CDR1 reads MNHEY; CDR2 reads SMNVEV (reference sequence). The V segment lost 8 bases and the J segment 0 bases; nucleotides outside the gene matches: 10. The chain's CDR3 is CASATGVVPSNQPQHF. CDR3 DNA: TGTGCCAGCGCCACAGGGGTCGTTCCTAGCAATCAGCCCCAGCATTTT.

J is TRBJ2-1 and V is TRBV7-9; 7 bases align to TRBD2. Trimming removed 1 base from V and 4 bases from J; junction bases left unmatched: 1. Germline CDR1 reads SEHNR; CDR2 reads FQNEAQ (reference sequence). This CDR3 is 14 amino acids long. CDR3 bases: TGTGCCAGCAGCTTAGGGACTAGTTACAATGAGCAGTTCTTC. This encodes CASSLGTSYNEQFF.

The rearrangement joins TRBV28 to TRBJ2-1, with 7 positions matching TRBD1. Looked up from germline, CDR1 is MDHEN and CDR2 is SYDVKM. V was clipped by 7 bases and J by 14 bases; unmatched bases: 11. The CDR3 is made up of 12 amino acids. CDR3 protein: CASTETGRSEFF. The CDR3 region has the DNA TGTGCCAGCACCGAGACAGGGCGTAGCGAGTTCTTC. Supplemented by reference TRBV28 and TRBJ2-1, the full variable domain reads DVKVTQSSRYLVKRTGEKVFLECVQDMDHENMFWYRQDPGLGLRLIYFSYDVKMKEKGDIPEGYSVSREKKERFSLILESASTNQTSMYLCASTETGRSEFFGPGTRLTVL.

The J gene is TRBJ1-2, the V gene TRBV5-6; D is unclear. Trimming took off 0 bases at V and 8 bases at J, with 17 bases between the two ends. CDR3 length: 15 residues. In germline, CDR1 is SGHDT, CDR2 YYEEEE. CDR3 nucleotide sequence: TGTGCCAGCAGCTTGGGTTACGGAGGCGTGGGGGGCTACACCTTC. Amino acids: CASSLGYGGVGGYTF.

The chain links TRBV20-1 to TRBJ2-5; D is unresolved. This CDR3 contains 11 residues. Per germline, CDR1 DFQATT and CDR2 SNEGSKA (reference sequence). The V end lost 2 bases, the J end lost 9 bases, and 10 bases lay between the germline ends. CDR3 nucleotides: TGCAGTGCTAGAAGCTTGCGGTCCCAGTACTTC. It specifies CSARSLRSQYF.

V and J are TRBV19 and TRBJ1-1, with 8 bases aligning to TRBD1. The CDR3 length is 18 residues. V was pared by 0 bases and J by 4 bases, with 13 bases of the junction left unmatched. In germline, CDR1 is LNHDA, CDR2 SQIVND (reference sequence). CDR3 sequence: CASSIELLRTGRSTEAFF. The DNA for the CDR3 is TGTGCCAGTAGTATAGAACTGCTAAGGACAGGGAGGAGCACTGAAGCTTTCTTT.

The rearrangement uses TRBV6-1 and TRBJ2-3, with D perhaps given as TRBD1 or TRBD2 (6 bases each). The CDR3 is 13 residues long. Germline V CDR1 and CDR2: MNHNS, SASEGT. Trimming pared 6 bases from V and 8 bases from J, leaving 15 bases between. CDR3 amino acids: CASRFNREVTQYF. CDR3 nucleotide sequence: TGTGCCAGCAGGTTTAACAGGGAGGTTACGCAGTATTTT.

This chain links TRBV4-3 with TRBJ2-3; TRBD2 aligns across 10 bases. The germline V gene encodes CDR1 LGHNA and CDR2 YSLEER. The CDR3 runs 17 residues. J gave up 3 bases and V 0 bases, and 6 bases lay outside the gene matches. In nucleotides, the CDR3 is TGCGCCAGCAGCCAAGAATCACTAGCGGGGCGAACAGATACGCAGTATTTT. It is translated as CASSQESLAGRTDTQYF.